This record concerns one T cell receptor beta chain sequence. The data belong to a study of blood T cell repertoires in COVID-19. Overall study: Sites across the United States, Italy and Spain contributed samples from acute and convalescent COVID-19. Nucleic acid was either cDNA or gDNA, and it came from T cells, B-cell-depleted T cells, or PBMCs.

Study processing details: It was from reference gene primer amplification that nucleated cell counts were estimated. Profiling relied on immunoSEQ multiplex PCR, and the TCRdb table lists in-frame clones only, not all of them. The V and J calls and clone size were taken over from that table, and D and trimming were inferred from the DNA. The repertoire includes 100,000 to 150,000 clones, approximately 87% of them detected once, and roughly 2.1% sits in the top ten. The receptor was isolated from a man between 65 and 80 years old with active COVID-19. The sequencing sample was made of peripheral blood.

CDR3 DNA sequence: TGTGCCAGCAGCACCCAGCGGGGGTTGGAGCAGTACTTC. Protein product: CASSTQRGLEQYF. The chain carries TRBV7-3 and TRBJ2-7; 8 bases are a match to TRBD2. CDR1 is SGHTA, CDR2 FQGTGA, per germline. This CDR3 is built from 13 residues. J was trimmed by 7 bases and V by 5 bases; bases with no gene match: 7.